Each of the 23 T cell receptor beta chains below was sequenced from the same sample in a study of T cells after posttransplantation cyclophosphamide. The assay was immunoSEQ multiplex PCR, and TCRdb's table has in-frame clones only and misses some. The sample lists about 32,000 clones, around 90% occurring once. The sequencing sample was made of PBMCs. These TCRs come from a woman aged 40 to 50 with a blood cancer, CMV-positive, and with a related stem cell donor.

CDR3 bases: TGTGCCAGCAGCCAAGTTCTCCGGACTAGATCATCTTGGACCGGGGAGCTGTTTTTT. This codes for CASSQVLRTRSSWTGELFF. The chain joins TRBV4-2 to TRBJ2-2; 7 nucleotides align to TRBD2. Germline loops: CDR1 LGHNA, CDR2 YNFKEQ. Trimming at V came to 1 base and at J to 5 bases, leaving 16 bases not matched to a gene. The CDR3 is 19 amino acids.

The chain links TRBV7-3 to TRBJ1-3, with 8 bases lining up with TRBD1. V was clipped by 3 bases and J by 0 bases; unmatched bases: 10. Germline CDR1 SGHTA, CDR2 FQGTGA. The CDR3 sequence is 18 residues long. The CDR3: CASSFGRGLPNSGNTIYF. The CDR3 DNA follows: TGTGCCAGCAGCTTCGGCAGGGGGCTCCCCAACTCTGGAAACACCATATATTTT.

V and J are TRBV6-1 and TRBJ2-3, with TRBD1 matching 8 bases. The V gene's germline CDR1 is MNHNS and CDR2 SASEGT. The V gene end was trimmed by 8 bases and the J gene end by 3 bases; junction bases not matched to a gene: 7. The CDR3 is 14 residues long. The CDR3 protein is CASAKDRETDTQYF. In nucleotides, the CDR3 is TGTGCCAGCGCCAAGGACAGGGAAACAGATACGCAGTATTTT.

In its sample, this clone was seen once. The rearrangement links TRBV7-9 to TRBJ2-2, with D possibly being TRBD1 (6 bases). Germline CDR1 reads SEHNR; CDR2 reads FQNEAQ (reference sequence). The V and J ends lost 5 bases and 4 bases respectively, with 17 bases between them. The CDR3 loop spans 16 amino acids. The chain's CDR3 is CASSAPGRGITGELFF. CDR3 in DNA: TGTGCCAGCAGCGCCCCGGGCAGGGGAATCACCGGGGAGCTGTTTTTT.

The chain combines TRBV7-3 with TRBJ2-7, with TRBD1 matching over 8 bases. Per the germline V gene, CDR1 is SGHTA and CDR2 is FQGTGA. This CDR3 region has 13 residues. V trimming: 5 bases; J trimming: 4 bases; junction bases outside the gene matches: 4. CDR3 DNA: TGTGCCAGCAGCCCGAACAGGGGGTACGAGCAGTACTTC. Translation gives CASSPNRGYEQYF.

The chain is built from TRBV28 and TRBJ2-2; a weak D match, TRBD1 (6 bases). There are 16 residues in the CDR3. V was cut by 2 bases and J by 1 base, with 11 bases left in between. Germline V gives CDR1 MDHEN, CDR2 SYDVKM. As DNA, the CDR3 is TGTGCCAGCAGTTTACTGCCAGGGGTGAACACCGGGGAGCTGTTTTTT. Amino acid sequence: CASSLLPGVNTGELFF.

This clone was counted once. J is TRBJ2-1 and V is TRBV5-4; 7 bases are a match to TRBD1. Germline V gene sequence: CDR1 SGHNT, CDR2 YYREEE (reference sequence). V dropped 4 bases and J dropped 0; count of bases not matched to a gene: 7. The CDR3 is 16 amino acids. The CDR3 region is CASSMGQTSSYNEQFF. The CDR3 coding sequence is TGTGCCAGCAGCATGGGACAGACGAGCTCCTACAATGAGCAGTTCTTC.

V gene TRBV5-4 combines with J gene TRBJ2-3; 10 nucleotides line up with TRBD1. Germline CDR1 reads SGHNT; CDR2 reads YYREEE (reference sequence). The CDR3 is 16 residues long. After removal of 3 bases from V and 3 bases from J, the junction contained 7 bases not matched to a gene. The CDR3 coding sequence is TGTGCCAGCAGCTCTCCGGGACAGGGGAAGACAGATACGCAGTATTTT. Residues: CASSSPGQGKTDTQYF.

V is TRBV9 and J is TRBJ1-2, with 11 bases fitting TRBD1. The CDR3 runs to 17 residues. V shed 4 bases, J shed 4 bases, and the junction held 12 bases outside the gene matches. Germline values: CDR1 SGDLS, CDR2 YYNGEE. CDR3 residues: CASSPRDRGALGYGYTF. In DNA, the CDR3 is TGTGCCAGCAGCCCTCGGGACAGGGGGGCCCTCGGCTATGGCTACACCTTC.

CDR3 sequence (DNA): TGTGCCAGCAGCTTAAGGCCGGGCACTGAAGCTTTCTTT. This translates into CASSLRPGTEAFF. The genes are TRBV7-3 and TRBJ1-1; the D is unclear. The CDR3 is made up of 13 amino acids. Trimming took 1 base from V and 4 from J, leaving 7 bases between them. CDR1 and CDR2 (germline): SGHTA, FQGTGA.

This rearrangement joins TRBV5-4 to TRBJ1-3; a possible D gene is TRBD1 (5 bases). The CDR3 runs to 16 residues. V shed 0 bases and J shed 0 bases, with 10 bases lying between them. Per the germline V gene, CDR1 is SGHNT and CDR2 is YYREEE (reference sequence). The CDR3 DNA sequence: TGTGCCAGCAGCTTGGGACGGGACTTCTCTGGAAACACCATATATTTT. Protein sequence: CASSLGRDFSGNTIYF.

V and J are TRBV7-9 and TRBJ1-2; 9 nucleotides line up with TRBD1. The CDR3 sequence is 17 residues long. Per germline, CDR1 SEHNR and CDR2 FQNEAQ (reference sequence). Trimming cost V 2 bases and J 0 bases; bases outside gene matches: 7. CDR3 in amino acids: CASSLPWTGEANYGYTF. CDR3 sequence (DNA): TGTGCCAGCAGCTTACCTTGGACAGGGGAAGCTAACTATGGCTACACCTTC.

This clone was seen only once. This chain connects TRBV5-1 to TRBJ2-3; TRBD2 agrees at 10 bases. The germline V gene has CDR1 SGHRS and CDR2 YFSETQ. The CDR3 loop spans 17 amino acids. J gave up 4 bases and V 0 bases, and 8 bases lay outside the gene matches. In DNA form, the CDR3 reads TGCGCCAGCAGCTTGGGTCTCAGCGGGGGGGCTTCAGATACGCAGTATTTT. It translates to CASSLGLSGGASDTQYF.

Only one count was recorded for this clone. The V call is TRBV5-4, the J call TRBJ1-2, with 11 bases aligning to TRBD1. Germline V gives CDR1 SGHNT, CDR2 YYREEE (reference sequence). The junction had 8 bases not matched to a gene; V was cut back by 3 bases and J by 7 bases. The CDR3 has 15 residues. The CDR3 coding sequence is TGTGCCAGCAGCTACTTTGGACAGGGGGCGCGTGGCTACACCTTC. It is translated as CASSYFGQGARGYTF.

This chain uses TRBV5-1 with TRBJ2-5; D may be TRBD2 (6 bases). V gave up 4 bases and J gave up 5 bases, with 21 bases separating them. The CDR3 totals 16 residues. Per germline, CDR1 SGHRS and CDR2 YFSETQ. CDR3 DNA: TGCGCCAGCAGCCCTAGGCCTTCATCCGCGGGGGAGACCCAGTACTTC. This encodes CASSPRPSSAGETQYF. Filled out from reference TRBV5-1 and TRBJ2-5, the complete variable domain reads KAGVTQTPRYLIKTRGQQVTLSCSPISGHRSVSWYQQTPGQGLQFLFEYFSETQRNKGNFPGRFSGRQFSNSRSEMNVSTLELGDSALYLCASSPRPSSAGETQYFGPGTRLLVL.

The CDR3 here is CAWSVRENSPLHF. The DNA of the CDR3 is TGTGCCTGGAGTGTACGCGAGAATTCACCCCTCCACTTT. The chain is built from TRBV30 and TRBJ1-6; D gene unclear. CDR1 and CDR2 (germline): GTSNPN, SVGIG (reference sequence). V was shortened by 0 bases and J by 7 bases, with 7 bases between the two germline ends. The CDR3 runs 13 residues.

The CDR3 bases are TGTGCCAGCAGTTTGGGACTAGACCACTACAATGAGCAGTTCTTC. This translates into CASSLGLDHYNEQFF. The chain combines TRBV6-6 with TRBJ2-1, with 8 bases that match TRBD2. With V trimmed by 4 bases and J by 3 bases, 5 bases remained unmatched. Germline V gene lookup returns CDR1 MNHNY and CDR2 SVGAGI (reference sequence). This CDR3 comprises 15 residues.

The chain carries TRBV5-4 and TRBJ2-2; maybe TRBD1 (6 bases). Trimming removed 0 bases from V and 6 bases from J, with 12 bases in between. Germline V gives CDR1 SGHNT, CDR2 YYREEE (reference sequence). The CDR3 contains 15 residues. Written as DNA, the CDR3 is TGTGCCAGCAGCTTGGAGACAGGTCTGGCCGGGGAGCTGTTTTTT. Protein: CASSLETGLAGELFF.

The chain couples TRBV5-4 to TRBJ1-2; D might be TRBD1 (6 bases). Germline CDR1 SGHNT, CDR2 YYREEE (reference sequence). The CDR3 has 13 residues. V lost 0 bases, J lost 7 bases, and 10 bases lay in between. CDR3 in DNA: TGTGCCAGCAGCTTGGGACAGGCCGTTGGCTACACCTTC. It translates to CASSLGQAVGYTF. The full variable domain, completed using reference TRBV5-4 and TRBJ1-2, is ETGVTQSPTHLIKTRGQQVTLRCSSQSGHNTVSWYQQALGQGPQFIFQYYREEENGRGNFPPRFSGLQFPNYSSELNVNALELDDSALYLCASSLGQAVGYTFGSGTRLTVV.

The rearrangement links TRBV7-2 to TRBJ2-5; no reliable D call. The V and J ends lost 4 bases and 5 bases respectively, with 8 bases between them. The CDR3 is 12 amino acids. CDR1 is SGHTA, CDR2 FQGNSA, per germline. CDR3 sequence: CASSYTHETQYF. The DNA of the CDR3 is TGTGCCAGCAGCTACACCCATGAGACCCAGTACTTC. Together with reference TRBV7-2 and TRBJ2-5, the CDR3 gives the full variable domain: GAGVSQSPSNKVTEKGKDVELRCDPISGHTALYWYRQSLGQGLEFLIYFQGNSAPDKSGLPSDRFSAERTGGSVSTLTIQRTQQEDSAVYLCASSYTHETQYFGPGTRLLVL.

V usage is TRBV18 and J usage is TRBJ1-2; TRBD1 matches at 8 bases. Per the germline V gene, CDR1 is KGHSH and CDR2 is LQKENI. V lost 3 bases and J lost 3; bases outside the gene matches: 3. The CDR3 is 14 residues long. The CDR3 DNA is TGTGCCAGCTCACCGGTGGACAGGGACTATGGCTACACCTTC. This codes for CASSPVDRDYGYTF.

The chain combines TRBV19 with TRBJ1-1, with 8 bases matching TRBD1. Trimming at V came to 1 base and at J to 7 bases, leaving 5 bases not matched to a gene. This CDR3 region has 14 residues. Germline CDR1 is LNHDA and CDR2 is SQIVND (reference sequence). CDR3 DNA sequence: TGTGCCAGTAGTATAGGGACAGGGCGATATGAAGCTTTCTTT. The encoded protein is CASSIGTGRYEAFF.

This sequence joins TRBV6-1 and TRBJ1-4; D gene unclear. The CDR3 length is 10 residues. V lost 6 bases and J lost 8, with 4 bases in between. Per the germline V gene, CDR1 is MNHNS and CDR2 is SASEGT. The CDR3 is CASREEKLFF. CDR3 nucleotide sequence: TGTGCCAGCAGGGAGGAAAAACTGTTTTTT.